Listed below are T cell receptor beta chains from one sample, sequenced in a study of blood T cell repertoires in COVID-19. Only in-frame clones appear in the TCRdb table, and some are missing; sequencing was by immunoSEQ multiplex PCR. The sample records 150,000 to 200,000 clones, roughly 79% being singletons. Specimen: peripheral blood. The receptors come from an older woman with acute or convalescent COVID-19. CDR3s include the opening cysteine and the closing phenylalanine or tryptophan. Fields, in order: J gene, V gene, clone size, D gene, CDR3 DNA, CDR3 protein. D genes are given only for firm matches. The listing skips clone size in some rows; elsewhere it reads once, few, many or a size class.

j_call: TRBJ1-1; v_call: TRBV5-3; clone_size: .; d_call: TRBD1; cdr3_nt: TGTGCCAGAAGATCGACAGGGGCCGGGAACACTGAAGCTTTCTTT; cdr3_aa: CARRSTGAGNTEAFF
j_call: TRBJ1-2; v_call: TRBV4-2; clone_size: .; d_call: TRBD1; cdr3_nt: TGTGCCAGCAGCCAAGTCCATCCTAGGTGGGACAGGGGAGAGAACTATGGCTACACCTTC; cdr3_aa: CASSQVHPRWDRGENYGYTF
j_call: TRBJ2-7; v_call: TRBV5-6; clone_size: .; d_call: .; cdr3_nt: TGTGCCAGCAGCTTGACGGGAGCCGAGTACTTC; cdr3_aa: CASSLTGAEYF
j_call: TRBJ2-1; v_call: TRBV3-1/TRBV3-2; clone_size: .; d_call: .; cdr3_nt: TGTGCCAGCAGCCCGGACTCATACGGGGAGCAGTTCTTC; cdr3_aa: CASSPDSYGEQFF
j_call: TRBJ1-5; v_call: TRBV21-1; clone_size: .; d_call: .; cdr3_nt: TGTGCCAGCAGCAAAGGGGGGACAGTTAGGGATCAGCCCCAGCATTTT; cdr3_aa: CASSKGGTVRDQPQHF
j_call: TRBJ1-5; v_call: TRBV27; clone_size: .; d_call: .; cdr3_nt: TGTGCCAGCAGTTTATCTTACGGGGGGCAAAGCAATCAGCCCCAGCATTTT; cdr3_aa: CASSLSYGGQSNQPQHF
j_call: TRBJ1-6; v_call: TRBV25-1; clone_size: .; d_call: TRBD1; cdr3_nt: TGTGCCAGCAGTAGGACTGGACAGGGCTCACCCCTCCACTTT; cdr3_aa: CASSRTGQGSPLHF
j_call: TRBJ1-5; v_call: TRBV6-5; clone_size: .; d_call: TRBD1; cdr3_nt: TGTGCCAGCAGGGGACAGTTCAATCAGCCCCAGCATTTT; cdr3_aa: CASRGQFNQPQHF
j_call: TRBJ2-3; v_call: TRBV6-5; clone_size: .; d_call: .; cdr3_nt: TGTGCCAGCAGTTCTACCGACTCAGATACGCAGTATTTT; cdr3_aa: CASSSTDSDTQYF
j_call: TRBJ2-2; v_call: TRBV27; clone_size: .; d_call: .; cdr3_nt: TGTGCCAGCAGCCCCGGGAGTTCGAACACCGGGGAGCTGTTTTTT; cdr3_aa: CASSPGSSNTGELFF
j_call: TRBJ2-5; v_call: TRBV3-1/TRBV3-2; clone_size: few; d_call: TRBD1; cdr3_nt: TGTGCCAGCAGGGTCCCGGGACAGCAAGAGACCCAGTACTTC; cdr3_aa: CASRVPGQQETQYF
j_call: TRBJ1-1; v_call: TRBV28; clone_size: .; d_call: TRBD1; cdr3_nt: TGTGCCAGCAGCTTGACAGGGGGCTGGAGCACTGAAGCTTTCTTT; cdr3_aa: CASSLTGGWSTEAFF
j_call: TRBJ2-7; v_call: TRBV12-3/TRBV12-4; clone_size: .; d_call: TRBD2; cdr3_nt: TGTGCCAGCAGAGCGGGACCCGGCGGGGAGCAGTACTTC; cdr3_aa: CASRAGPGGEQYF
j_call: TRBJ1-4; v_call: TRBV7-2; clone_size: .; d_call: .; cdr3_nt: TGTGCCAGCAGCCTCCATCCCCGTAGCGAAAAACTGTTTTTT; cdr3_aa: CASSLHPRSEKLFF
j_call: TRBJ1-1; v_call: TRBV7-8; clone_size: .; d_call: TRBD1; cdr3_nt: TGTGCCAGCAGCCATGGACAGGGCGAAGCTTTCTTT; cdr3_aa: CASSHGQGEAFF
j_call: TRBJ1-1; v_call: TRBV6-1; clone_size: .; d_call: .; cdr3_nt: TGTGCCAGCAGTGCTTATATAACCGGTGAAGCTTTCTTT; cdr3_aa: CASSAYITGEAFF
j_call: TRBJ2-7; v_call: TRBV20-1; clone_size: .; d_call: TRBD2; cdr3_nt: TGCAGTGCTAGTACTAGCGGAAACTACGAGCAGTACTTC; cdr3_aa: CSASTSGNYEQYF
j_call: TRBJ2-1; v_call: TRBV5-5; clone_size: .; d_call: TRBD2; cdr3_nt: TGTGCCAGCAGCTTGGGACTAGCGGGAGTCAATGAGCAGTTCTTC; cdr3_aa: CASSLGLAGVNEQFF
j_call: TRBJ2-5; v_call: TRBV6-6; clone_size: once; d_call: TRBD1; cdr3_nt: TGTGCCAGCAATGAGGGACAGGGGTTGGAGACCCAGTACTTC; cdr3_aa: CASNEGQGLETQYF
j_call: TRBJ2-7; v_call: TRBV3-1/TRBV3-2; clone_size: .; d_call: .; cdr3_nt: TGTGCCAGCAGCCTCGGTCCCGGGGGCGAGCAGTACTTC; cdr3_aa: CASSLGPGGEQYF
j_call: TRBJ1-5; v_call: TRBV12-3/TRBV12-4; clone_size: .; d_call: .; cdr3_nt: TGTGCCAGCAGTTTCCAGGCAAATCAGCCCCAGCATTTT; cdr3_aa: CASSFQANQPQHF
j_call: TRBJ2-5; v_call: TRBV24-1; clone_size: .; d_call: TRBD2; cdr3_nt: TGTGCCACCAGTGATGCCCGGGGGCGGGAGGGCCGTGAGACCCAGTACTTC; cdr3_aa: CATSDARGREGRETQYF
j_call: TRBJ2-5; v_call: TRBV3-1/TRBV3-2; clone_size: .; d_call: .; cdr3_nt: TGTGCCAGCAGCCAAGGTGAAGGGGGAGAGACCCAGTACTTC; cdr3_aa: CASSQGEGGETQYF
j_call: TRBJ2-7; v_call: TRBV11-3; clone_size: once; d_call: TRBD2; cdr3_nt: TGTGCCAGCAGAAGCGGGAGGTACGAGCAGTACTTC; cdr3_aa: CASRSGRYEQYF
j_call: TRBJ1-2; v_call: TRBV7-2; clone_size: .; d_call: TRBD1; cdr3_nt: TGTGCCAGCAGCCCTACCTCGACAGGGACCGTCTATGGCTACACCTTC; cdr3_aa: CASSPTSTGTVYGYTF
j_call: TRBJ2-4; v_call: TRBV29-1; clone_size: .; d_call: .; cdr3_nt: TGCAGCGTTGAAGATCGAGGACAGATCAACATTCAGTACTTC; cdr3_aa: CSVEDRGQINIQYF
j_call: TRBJ1-5; v_call: TRBV2; clone_size: .; d_call: TRBD1; cdr3_nt: TGTGCCAGCAGTCTACAGGGGATTAGCAATCAGCCCCAGCATTTT; cdr3_aa: CASSLQGISNQPQHF
j_call: TRBJ2-7; v_call: TRBV27; clone_size: .; d_call: TRBD1; cdr3_nt: TGTGCCAGCAGTTTATTCAGGGGGTCGTACGAGCAGTACTTC; cdr3_aa: CASSLFRGSYEQYF
j_call: TRBJ1-3; v_call: TRBV21-1; clone_size: once; d_call: .; cdr3_nt: TGTGCCAGCAGCAAAGACCAAGGAGACTCTGGAAACACCATATATTTT; cdr3_aa: CASSKDQGDSGNTIYF
j_call: TRBJ2-7; v_call: TRBV10-3; clone_size: .; d_call: TRBD1; cdr3_nt: TGTGCCACTCGGTCCAATCCCGGGACAGGGGCAGACGAGCAGTACTTC; cdr3_aa: CATRSNPGTGADEQYF
j_call: TRBJ2-1; v_call: TRBV5-4; clone_size: .; d_call: .; cdr3_nt: TGTGCCAGCAGCGGGCAGCGGATCCTGAATGAGCAGTTCTTC; cdr3_aa: CASSGQRILNEQFF
j_call: TRBJ2-7; v_call: TRBV29-1; clone_size: few; d_call: .; cdr3_nt: TGCAGCGTTGGACACGGCAGTTCCTACGAGCAGTACTTC; cdr3_aa: CSVGHGSSYEQYF
j_call: TRBJ2-2; v_call: TRBV5-1; clone_size: .; d_call: .; cdr3_nt: TGCGCCAGCAGCCCGAGACAGTCTACCACCGGGGAGCTGTTTTTT; cdr3_aa: CASSPRQSTTGELFF
j_call: TRBJ2-1; v_call: TRBV27; clone_size: .; d_call: TRBD2; cdr3_nt: TGTGCCAGCAGTCCAAGACTAGCGGGAGACTATGAGCAGTTCTTC; cdr3_aa: CASSPRLAGDYEQFF
j_call: TRBJ1-2; v_call: TRBV19; clone_size: .; d_call: TRBD1; cdr3_nt: TGTGCCAGTAGTCTAAAGACAGGGGACTATGGCTACACCTTC; cdr3_aa: CASSLKTGDYGYTF
j_call: TRBJ2-7; v_call: TRBV12-3/TRBV12-4; clone_size: .; d_call: .; cdr3_nt: TGTGCCAGCAGTCGCGACAGCTACGAGCAGTACTTC; cdr3_aa: CASSRDSYEQYF
j_call: TRBJ1-1; v_call: TRBV24-1; clone_size: few; d_call: .; cdr3_nt: TGTGCCACCAGTGGGGGAGGGAGCACTGAAGCTTTCTTT; cdr3_aa: CATSGGGSTEAFF
j_call: TRBJ1-6; v_call: TRBV4-1; clone_size: once; d_call: .; cdr3_nt: TGCGCCAGCAGCCAAGCTGGAGGGGCGGTTAATTCACCCCTCCACTTT; cdr3_aa: CASSQAGGAVNSPLHF
j_call: TRBJ2-2; v_call: TRBV19; clone_size: .; d_call: .; cdr3_nt: TGTGCCAGTAGTCCAGAGGCAGGGAGGAAGCTGTTTTTT; cdr3_aa: CASSPEAGRKLFF
j_call: TRBJ1-2; v_call: TRBV29-1; clone_size: .; d_call: TRBD1; cdr3_nt: TGCAGCGTTGAACTTGGGACAGGGGACTATGGCTACACCTTC; cdr3_aa: CSVELGTGDYGYTF